The next 9 T cell receptor beta chains were all read from a single sample in a study of vaccination and CD4 T cells after COVID-19. Treatment denoted: roughly 10-day PBMC culture with coronavirus spike peptide pools or control peptides (ViraFEST assay). Sequencing of the DNA from cultured CD4+ T cells was carried out with the Oncomine TCR Beta short-read assay. TCRdb re-called the PCR reads with MiXCR, one entry per CDR3 protein. The sample includes around 19,000 distinct CDR3 sequences, approximately 42% of them seen just once. Their recognized antigens are unknown. Sequenced here: CD4+ T cells from blood, cultured in vitro, sampled before SARS-CoV-2 vaccination. These receptors came from a human donor who had recovered from COVID-19.

The V call is TRBV6-2 or TRBV6-3, the J call TRBJ2-3; 7 nucleotides align to TRBD2. V shed 5 bases, J shed 1 base, and the junction held 15 bases outside the gene matches. The CDR3 extends over 18 amino acids. CDR1 is MNHEY, CDR2 SVGEGT, per germline. DNA for the CDR3: TGTGCCAGCAGTCTCTCCCGGCCTAGCGGCTTCCGCACAGATACGCAGTATTTT. Its translation: CASSLSRPSGFRTDTQYF.

This clonotype came up a few times. The gene calls are TRBV6-5 and TRBJ2-7; 10 bases are shared with TRBD2. Looked up from germline, CDR1 is MNHEY and CDR2 is SVGAGI. The V and J ends lost 2 bases and 5 bases, in that order; junction bases with no gene match: 3. CDR3 length: 14 residues. CDR3: CASSYPAGGNEQYF. CDR3 nucleotides: TGTGCCAGCAGTTACCCAGCGGGGGGGAACGAGCAGTACTTC.

The rearrangement joins TRBV19 to TRBJ1-5; D not certain. The CDR3 loop spans 12 amino acids. Germline V gives CDR1 LNHDA, CDR2 SQIVND (reference sequence). Deletions cut 11 bases from V and 0 bases from J, with 8 bases between. The CDR3 DNA follows: TGTGCCGGAGGGTTTAGCAATCAGCCCCAGCATTTT. This sequence encodes CAGGFSNQPQHF.

This chain joins TRBV7-9 and TRBJ1-6; 7 positions agree with TRBD1. V dropped 5 bases and J dropped 8; count of bases not matched to a gene: 9. CDR1 and CDR2 from the germline V gene are SEHNR and FQNEAQ (reference sequence). The CDR3 loop spans 15 amino acids. CDR3 in amino acids: CASSSVTGDDSPLHF. The CDR3, as DNA: TGTGCCAGCAGCAGCGTTACAGGGGACGATTCACCCCTCCACTTT.

The chain couples TRBV11-3 to TRBJ1-1, with D hard to call. V was trimmed by 3 bases and J by 0 bases, leaving 5 bases between them. The CDR3 runs 13 residues. The germline V gene has CDR1 SGHNT and CDR2 YENEEA. For the CDR3, the DNA is TGTGCCAGCAGCTTCACGTTGAACACTGAAGCTTTCTTT. Encoded protein: CASSFTLNTEAFF.

The gene calls are TRBV19 and TRBJ1-2, with no clear D. V was pared by 1 base and J by 8 bases, with 17 bases between. Germline loops: CDR1 LNHDA, CDR2 SQIVND (reference sequence). The CDR3 has 15 amino acids. The CDR3 sequence: CASSIGVVRDRGYTF. The CDR3 DNA is TGTGCCAGTAGTATAGGTGTCGTGAGGGATCGGGGCTACACCTTC.

This chain uses TRBV20-1 with TRBJ2-3, with TRBD2 identical over 9 bases. Germline CDR1 reads DFQATT; CDR2 reads SNEGSKA (reference sequence). The CDR3 has 15 residues. Losses at the gene ends were 4 bases for V and 3 bases for J; bases not matched to a gene: 8. The chain's CDR3 is CSAIYAGGRTDTQYF. CDR3 bases: TGCAGTGCTATCTACGCGGGGGGGAGGACAGATACGCAGTATTTT.

This clonotype was observed a few times. The gene calls are TRBV28 and TRBJ1-1; 7 nucleotides match TRBD1. Per the germline V gene, CDR1 is MDHEN and CDR2 is SYDVKM. The CDR3 is made up of 13 amino acids. Losses at the gene ends were 10 bases for V and 0 bases for J; bases not matched to a gene: 5. The CDR3 nucleotides read TGTGCCACCTACAGGGGCATGAACACTGAAGCTTTCTTT. Translated: CATYRGMNTEAFF. The variable domain in full, completed from reference TRBV28 and TRBJ1-1, reads DVKVTQSSRYLVKRTGEKVFLECVQDMDHENMFWYRQDPGLGLRLIYFSYDVKMKEKGDIPEGYSVSREKKERFSLILESASTNQTSMYLCATYRGMNTEAFFGQGTRLTVV.

The chain joins TRBV6-4 to TRBJ2-1; D may be TRBD1 or TRBD2 (5 bases each). Deletions cut 5 bases from V and 4 bases from J, with 9 bases between. Germline V CDR1 and CDR2: MRHNA, SNTAGT. This CDR3 is 13 amino acids long. CDR3 DNA sequence: TGTGCCAGCAGTCCGGGACCGTACAATGAGCAGTTCTTC. This translates into CASSPGPYNEQFF.